This is a list of T cell receptor beta chains from one sample in a study of T cell changes during pregnancy in multiple sclerosis. Profiling relied on immunoSEQ multiplex PCR, and the TCRdb table lists in-frame clones only, not all of them. The sample shows 60,000 to 85,000 clones, approximately 94% of them seen only once. Sequencing used peripheral blood, obtained in the third trimester of pregnancy. The source of these receptors is a female donor with multiple sclerosis, enrolled in a pregnancy study. CDR3s include the opening cysteine and the closing phenylalanine or tryptophan. The order of the fields is J gene, V gene, D gene, clone size, CDR3 protein, CDR3 DNA. D genes are given only for firm matches. A row's size may be missing; if present it is once, few, many or a size class.

J gene: TRBJ2-1; V gene: TRBV9; D gene: NA; clone size: NA; CDR3 protein: CASSPRQEINEQFF; CDR3 DNA: TGTGCCAGCAGCCCCCGACAGGAGATAAATGAGCAGTTCTTC
J gene: TRBJ2-7; V gene: TRBV9; D gene: TRBD1; clone size: NA; CDR3 protein: CASSAGQGKPTYEQYF; CDR3 DNA: TGTGCCAGCAGCGCAGGACAGGGAAAGCCAACCTACGAGCAGTACTTC
J gene: TRBJ1-5; V gene: TRBV5-4; D gene: TRBD1; clone size: NA; CDR3 protein: CASSFAQGAGRNQPQHF; CDR3 DNA: TGTGCCAGCAGCTTCGCCCAGGGGGCAGGAAGGAATCAGCCCCAGCATTTT
J gene: TRBJ2-7; V gene: TRBV5-5; D gene: TRBD1; clone size: NA; CDR3 protein: CASSAPDRGYYEQYF; CDR3 DNA: TGTGCCAGCAGCGCCCCGGACAGGGGATATTACGAGCAGTACTTC
J gene: TRBJ1-2; V gene: TRBV9; D gene: TRBD1; clone size: NA; CDR3 protein: CASSIGTDGYTF; CDR3 DNA: TGTGCCAGCAGCATTGGGACAGATGGCTACACCTTC
J gene: TRBJ2-5; V gene: TRBV6-1; D gene: TRBD1; clone size: NA; CDR3 protein: CASTRQGGRETQYF; CDR3 DNA: TGTGCCAGCACCCGACAGGGCGGGCGAGAGACCCAGTACTTC
J gene: TRBJ2-3; V gene: TRBV14; D gene: NA; clone size: NA; CDR3 protein: CASSQDRLAAGTDTQYF; CDR3 DNA: TGTGCCAGCAGCCAAGATCGCCTGGCCGCTGGCACAGATACGCAGTATTTT
J gene: TRBJ1-4; V gene: TRBV5-6; D gene: NA; clone size: NA; CDR3 protein: CASSLLTGRNEKLFF; CDR3 DNA: TGTGCCAGCAGCTTGTTGACGGGAAGAAATGAAAAACTGTTTTTT
J gene: TRBJ2-3; V gene: TRBV4-3; D gene: TRBD2; clone size: NA; CDR3 protein: CASSQETGGQEDTQYF; CDR3 DNA: TGCGCCAGCAGCCAAGAAACGGGGGGGCAGGAAGATACGCAGTATTTT
J gene: TRBJ1-1; V gene: TRBV4-3; D gene: NA; clone size: NA; CDR3 protein: CASSQDQYSLEAFF; CDR3 DNA: TGCGCCAGCAGCCAAGATCAGTACAGCCTTGAAGCTTTCTTT
J gene: TRBJ2-1; V gene: TRBV5-6; D gene: TRBD2; clone size: NA; CDR3 protein: CASSLSGGAGNEQFF; CDR3 DNA: TGTGCCAGCAGCTTAAGCGGGGGGGCCGGCAATGAGCAGTTCTTC
J gene: TRBJ2-7; V gene: TRBV10-3; D gene: NA; clone size: NA; CDR3 protein: CAISESGIGDYEQYF; CDR3 DNA: TGTGCCATCAGTGAATCGGGGATCGGGGACTACGAGCAGTACTTC
J gene: TRBJ1-5; V gene: TRBV2; D gene: NA; clone size: NA; CDR3 protein: CASIRELDQPQHF; CDR3 DNA: TGTGCCAGCATAAGGGAGTTGGATCAGCCCCAGCATTTT
J gene: TRBJ1-2; V gene: TRBV2; D gene: NA; clone size: NA; CDR3 protein: CASSELGGWGYTF; CDR3 DNA: TGTGCCAGCAGTGAACTTGGGGGCTGGGGCTACACCTTC
J gene: TRBJ2-5; V gene: TRBV7-2; D gene: TRBD2; clone size: NA; CDR3 protein: CASSSTLAGGPLQETQYF; CDR3 DNA: TGTGCCAGCAGCTCGACACTAGCGGGGGGCCCACTTCAAGAGACCCAGTACTTC
J gene: TRBJ2-6; V gene: TRBV6-4; D gene: TRBD2; clone size: NA; CDR3 protein: CASSLRGGSGANVLTF; CDR3 DNA: TGTGCCAGCTCCCTTCGGGGGGGCTCTGGGGCCAACGTCCTGACTTTC
J gene: TRBJ1-1; V gene: TRBV4-3; D gene: NA; clone size: NA; CDR3 protein: CASSQEAWGVTEAFF; CDR3 DNA: TGCGCCAGCAGCCAAGAAGCGTGGGGGGTCACTGAAGCTTTCTTT
J gene: TRBJ2-7; V gene: TRBV2; D gene: NA; clone size: NA; CDR3 protein: CASSGYSEQYF; CDR3 DNA: TGTGCCAGCAGTGGATACAGCGAGCAGTACTTC
J gene: TRBJ2-3; V gene: TRBV6-4; D gene: NA; clone size: NA; CDR3 protein: CASSDSPSADTQYF; CDR3 DNA: TGTGCCAGCAGTGACTCTCCCTCGGCAGATACGCAGTATTTT
J gene: TRBJ1-1; V gene: TRBV25-1; D gene: NA; clone size: NA; CDR3 protein: CASTGGANTEAFF; CDR3 DNA: TGTGCCAGCACGGGAGGGGCGAACACTGAAGCTTTCTTT
J gene: TRBJ2-3; V gene: TRBV7-2; D gene: TRBD2; clone size: NA; CDR3 protein: CASSLSQRGSADTQYF; CDR3 DNA: TGTGCCAGCAGCTTATCCCAGCGGGGGAGCGCAGATACGCAGTATTTT
J gene: TRBJ2-7; V gene: TRBV10-3; D gene: TRBD1; clone size: NA; CDR3 protein: CAIRPGQGSYEQYF; CDR3 DNA: TGTGCCATCAGGCCGGGACAGGGGTCCTACGAGCAGTACTTC
J gene: TRBJ1-4; V gene: TRBV7-2; D gene: NA; clone size: NA; CDR3 protein: CASSTPQGWEKLFF; CDR3 DNA: TGTGCCAGCAGCACACCCCAGGGTTGGGAAAAACTGTTTTTT
J gene: TRBJ2-7; V gene: TRBV27; D gene: NA; clone size: NA; CDR3 protein: CASSAQILSYEQYF; CDR3 DNA: TGTGCCAGCAGTGCACAAATATTATCCTACGAGCAGTACTTC
J gene: TRBJ1-5; V gene: TRBV7-9; D gene: NA; clone size: NA; CDR3 protein: CASSGGGQGNQPQHF; CDR3 DNA: TGTGCCAGCAGCGGGGGGGGGCAGGGCAATCAGCCCCAGCATTTT
J gene: TRBJ1-2; V gene: TRBV4-3; D gene: TRBD1; clone size: NA; CDR3 protein: CASSRNRDSAYGYTF; CDR3 DNA: TGCGCCAGCAGCCGCAACCGGGACAGTGCTTATGGCTACACCTTC
J gene: TRBJ2-3; V gene: TRBV5-6; D gene: TRBD1; clone size: NA; CDR3 protein: CASSTGQGTDTQYF; CDR3 DNA: TGTGCCAGCAGCACCGGACAGGGCACAGATACGCAGTATTTT
J gene: TRBJ2-3; V gene: TRBV5-1; D gene: TRBD2; clone size: NA; CDR3 protein: CASSLELAGGDTQYF; CDR3 DNA: TGCGCCAGCAGCTTGGAACTAGCGGGGGGAGATACGCAGTATTTT
J gene: TRBJ2-1; V gene: TRBV21-1; D gene: NA; clone size: NA; CDR3 protein: CASSPSMVGGAEINEQFF; CDR3 DNA: TGTGCCAGCAGCCCCTCAATGGTCGGGGGGGCCGAAATCAATGAGCAGTTCTTC
J gene: TRBJ2-1; V gene: TRBV5-4; D gene: TRBD1; clone size: NA; CDR3 protein: CASSIAGTGRTNEQFF; CDR3 DNA: TGTGCCAGCAGCATCGCCGGGACAGGGCGAACAAATGAGCAGTTCTTC
J gene: TRBJ1-4; V gene: TRBV6-5; D gene: NA; clone size: NA; CDR3 protein: CASGRHRATNEKLFF; CDR3 DNA: TGTGCCAGCGGACGTCACAGGGCAACTAATGAAAAACTGTTTTTT
J gene: TRBJ2-3; V gene: TRBV4-3; D gene: TRBD1; clone size: NA; CDR3 protein: CASSHARGQRVTDTQYF; CDR3 DNA: TGCGCCAGCAGCCACGCTAGGGGACAGAGGGTCACAGATACGCAGTATTTT
J gene: TRBJ2-1; V gene: TRBV9; D gene: TRBD2; clone size: NA; CDR3 protein: CASSPSGLQPNEQFF; CDR3 DNA: TGTGCCAGCAGCCCTAGCGGTCTTCAGCCCAATGAGCAGTTCTTC
J gene: TRBJ2-7; V gene: TRBV7-3; D gene: TRBD1; clone size: NA; CDR3 protein: CASSSWTGPPYEQYF; CDR3 DNA: TGTGCCAGCAGCTCCTGGACAGGGCCCCCCTACGAGCAGTACTTC
J gene: TRBJ2-7; V gene: TRBV27; D gene: TRBD1; clone size: NA; CDR3 protein: CASSQTGGGDEQYF; CDR3 DNA: TGCGCCAGCAGCCAAACAGGGGGCGGGGACGAGCAGTACTTC
J gene: TRBJ2-1; V gene: TRBV18; D gene: NA; clone size: NA; CDR3 protein: CASSPALVVEVGQFF; CDR3 DNA: TGTGCCAGCTCACCCGCGCTAGTAGTGGAGGTTGGGCAGTTCTTC
J gene: TRBJ2-7; V gene: TRBV15; D gene: TRBD2; clone size: NA; CDR3 protein: CATSRDRGGYDEQYF; CDR3 DNA: TGTGCCACCAGCAGAGATCGGGGAGGGTACGACGAGCAGTACTTC
J gene: TRBJ1-1; V gene: TRBV15; D gene: NA; clone size: NA; CDR3 protein: CATSRQRGGLGTEAFF; CDR3 DNA: TGTGCCACCAGCAGGCAGAGAGGAGGGTTGGGGACTGAAGCTTTCTTT
J gene: TRBJ1-2; V gene: TRBV6-1; D gene: NA; clone size: NA; CDR3 protein: CASSEAGYGYTF; CDR3 DNA: TGTGCCAGCAGTGAGGCAGGGTATGGCTACACCTTC
J gene: TRBJ2-1; V gene: TRBV4-2; D gene: TRBD2; clone size: once; CDR3 protein: CASSQGVGAGANGKQFF; CDR3 DNA: TGTGCCAGCAGCCAAGGGGTAGGAGCGGGGGCCAACGGGAAGCAGTTCTTC
J gene: TRBJ2-5; V gene: TRBV29-1; D gene: NA; clone size: NA; CDR3 protein: CSVVSYQETQYF; CDR3 DNA: TGCAGCGTTGTTAGTTACCAAGAGACCCAGTACTTC
J gene: TRBJ1-1; V gene: TRBV7-9; D gene: TRBD1; clone size: NA; CDR3 protein: CASSLPTGGPNTEAFF; CDR3 DNA: TGTGCCAGCAGCTTACCCACAGGGGGCCCGAACACTGAAGCTTTCTTT
J gene: TRBJ2-3; V gene: TRBV9; D gene: NA; clone size: NA; CDR3 protein: CASSVGGGPDTQYF; CDR3 DNA: TGTGCCAGCAGCGTAGGGGGGGGCCCAGATACGCAGTATTTT
J gene: TRBJ2-2; V gene: TRBV18; D gene: NA; clone size: once; CDR3 protein: CASSPGQKNTGELFF; CDR3 DNA: TGTGCCAGCTCACCGGGGCAGAAGAACACCGGGGAGCTGTTTTTT
J gene: TRBJ2-3; V gene: TRBV19; D gene: TRBD1; clone size: NA; CDR3 protein: CASSLWTGASTDTQYF; CDR3 DNA: TGTGCCAGTAGTCTGTGGACAGGGGCTAGCACAGATACGCAGTATTTT